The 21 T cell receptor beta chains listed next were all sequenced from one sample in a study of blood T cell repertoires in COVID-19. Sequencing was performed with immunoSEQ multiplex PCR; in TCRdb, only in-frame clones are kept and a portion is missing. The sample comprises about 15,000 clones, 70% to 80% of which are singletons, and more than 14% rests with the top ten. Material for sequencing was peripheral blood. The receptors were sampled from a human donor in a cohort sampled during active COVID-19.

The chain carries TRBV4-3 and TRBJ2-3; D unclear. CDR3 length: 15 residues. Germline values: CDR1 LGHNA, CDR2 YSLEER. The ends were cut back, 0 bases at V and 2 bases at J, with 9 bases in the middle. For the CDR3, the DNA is TGCGCCAGCAGCCAAGATAGCAGATCCACAGATACGCAGTATTTT. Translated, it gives CASSQDSRSTDTQYF.

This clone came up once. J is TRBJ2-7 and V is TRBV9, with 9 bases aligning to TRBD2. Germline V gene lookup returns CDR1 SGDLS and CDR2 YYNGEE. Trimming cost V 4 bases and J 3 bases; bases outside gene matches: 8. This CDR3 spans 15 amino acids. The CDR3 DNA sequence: TGTGCCAGCAGCTTTAGCGGGAGAGGGGGCTACGAGCAGTACTTC. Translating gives CASSFSGRGGYEQYF. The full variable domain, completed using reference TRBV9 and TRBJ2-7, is DSGVTQTPKHLITATGQRVTLRCSPRSGDLSVYWYQQSLDQGLQFLIQYYNGEERAKGNILERFSAQQFPDLHSELNLSSLELGDSALYFCASSFSGRGGYEQYFGPGTRLTVT.

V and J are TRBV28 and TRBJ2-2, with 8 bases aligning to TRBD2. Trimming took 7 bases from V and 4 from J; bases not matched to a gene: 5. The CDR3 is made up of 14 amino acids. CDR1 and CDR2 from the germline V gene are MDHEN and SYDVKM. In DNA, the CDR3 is TGTGCCAGCAAGGGGACTAGTATCACCGGGGAGCTGTTTTTT. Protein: CASKGTSITGELFF.

CDR3 sequence reads: CASSNPDRLGTEAFF. For the CDR3, the DNA is TGTGCCAGTAGTAACCCGGACAGGTTGGGGACTGAAGCTTTCTTT. The rearrangement joins TRBV19 to TRBJ1-1, with 7 bases matching TRBD1. J was trimmed by 5 bases and V by 4 bases; bases with no gene match: 10. CDR3 size: 15 residues. The V gene's germline CDR1 is LNHDA and CDR2 SQIVND (reference sequence). The whole variable domain, remainder taken from reference TRBV19 and TRBJ1-1, is DGGITQSPKYLFRKEGQNVTLSCEQNLNHDAMYWYRQDPGQGLRLIYYSQIVNDFQKGDIAEGYSVSREKKESFPLTVTSAQKNPTAFYLCASSNPDRLGTEAFFGQGTRLTVV.

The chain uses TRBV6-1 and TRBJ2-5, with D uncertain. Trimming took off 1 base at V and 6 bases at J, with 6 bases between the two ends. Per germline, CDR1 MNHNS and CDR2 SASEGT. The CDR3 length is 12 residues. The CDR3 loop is CASSEGGKTQYF. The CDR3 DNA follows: TGTGCCAGCAGTGAAGGAGGAAAGACCCAGTACTTC.

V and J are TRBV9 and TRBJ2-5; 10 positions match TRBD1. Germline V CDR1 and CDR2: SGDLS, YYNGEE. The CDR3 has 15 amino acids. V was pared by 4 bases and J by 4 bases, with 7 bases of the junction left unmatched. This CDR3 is CASSHQTGGLETQYF. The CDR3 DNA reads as TGTGCCAGCAGCCACCAGACAGGGGGCCTAGAGACCCAGTACTTC. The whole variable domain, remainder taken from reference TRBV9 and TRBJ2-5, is DSGVTQTPKHLITATGQRVTLRCSPRSGDLSVYWYQQSLDQGLQFLIQYYNGEERAKGNILERFSAQQFPDLHSELNLSSLELGDSALYFCASSHQTGGLETQYFGPGTRLLVL.

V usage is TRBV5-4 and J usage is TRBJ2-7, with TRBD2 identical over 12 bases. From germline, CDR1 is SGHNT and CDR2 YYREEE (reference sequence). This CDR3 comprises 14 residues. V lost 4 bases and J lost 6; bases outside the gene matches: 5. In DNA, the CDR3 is TGTGCCAGCAGCCGACAACTAGCGGGAGGCGAGCAGTACTTC. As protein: CASSRQLAGGEQYF.

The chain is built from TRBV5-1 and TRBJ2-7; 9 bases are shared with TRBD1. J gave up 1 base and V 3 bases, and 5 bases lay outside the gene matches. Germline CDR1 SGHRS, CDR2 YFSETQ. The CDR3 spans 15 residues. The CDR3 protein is CASSSPGTGSYEQYF. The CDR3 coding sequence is TGCGCCAGCAGCTCGCCGGGGACAGGGTCCTACGAGCAGTACTTC. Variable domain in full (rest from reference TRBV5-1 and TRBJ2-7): KAGVTQTPRYLIKTRGQQVTLSCSPISGHRSVSWYQQTPGQGLQFLFEYFSETQRNKGNFPGRFSGRQFSNSRSEMNVSTLELGDSALYLCASSSPGTGSYEQYFGPGTRLTVT.

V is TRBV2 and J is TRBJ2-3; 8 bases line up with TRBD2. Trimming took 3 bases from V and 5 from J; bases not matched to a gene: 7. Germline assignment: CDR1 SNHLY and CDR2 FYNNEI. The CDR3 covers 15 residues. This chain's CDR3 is CASSDRTSSVDTQYF. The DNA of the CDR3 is TGTGCCAGCAGTGACCGGACTAGCAGCGTAGATACGCAGTATTTT.

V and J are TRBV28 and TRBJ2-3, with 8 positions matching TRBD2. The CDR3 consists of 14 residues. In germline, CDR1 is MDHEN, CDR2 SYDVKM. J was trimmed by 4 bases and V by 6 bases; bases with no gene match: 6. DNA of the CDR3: TGTGCCAGCAGCCCGGGGGGGGTGGCAGATACGCAGTATTTT. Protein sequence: CASSPGGVADTQYF.

This CDR3 is CASSLGQNQPQHF. CDR3 DNA sequence: TGTGCCAGCAGCTTAGGACAGAATCAGCCCCAGCATTTT. The chain uses TRBV7-8 and TRBJ1-5; tentative D call: TRBD1 (5 bases). Germline V gene data show CDR1 as SGHVS and CDR2 as FQNEAQ. The CDR3 spans 13 residues. Trimming stripped 1 base from V and 4 bases from J, with 5 bases between.

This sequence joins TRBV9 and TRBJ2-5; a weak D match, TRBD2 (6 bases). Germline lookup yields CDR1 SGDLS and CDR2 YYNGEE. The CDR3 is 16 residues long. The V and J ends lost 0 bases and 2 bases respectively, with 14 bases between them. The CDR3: CASSVGSGGTQETQYF. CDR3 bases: TGTGCCAGCAGCGTAGGTAGCGGAGGAACACAAGAGACCCAGTACTTC.

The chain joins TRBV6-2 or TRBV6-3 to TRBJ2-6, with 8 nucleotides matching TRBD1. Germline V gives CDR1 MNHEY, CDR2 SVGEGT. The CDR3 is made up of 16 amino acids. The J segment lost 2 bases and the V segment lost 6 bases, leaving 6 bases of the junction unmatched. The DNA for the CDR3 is TGTGCCAGCAGCCCTAGACAGGGGACTGGGGCCAACGTCCTGACTTTC. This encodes CASSPRQGTGANVLTF.

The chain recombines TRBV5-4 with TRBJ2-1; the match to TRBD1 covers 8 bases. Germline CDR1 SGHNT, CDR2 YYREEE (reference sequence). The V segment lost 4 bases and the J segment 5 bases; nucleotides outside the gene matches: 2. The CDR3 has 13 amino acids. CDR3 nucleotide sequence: TGTGCCAGCAGCGACAGGGGCAACAATGAGCAGTTCTTC. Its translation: CASSDRGNNEQFF.

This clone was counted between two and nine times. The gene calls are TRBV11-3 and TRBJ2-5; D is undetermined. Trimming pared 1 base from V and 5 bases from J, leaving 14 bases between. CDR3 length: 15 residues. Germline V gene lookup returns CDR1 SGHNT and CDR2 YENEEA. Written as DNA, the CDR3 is TGTGCCAGCAGCTTAGTACGGTCTGCCCCGGAGACCCAGTACTTC. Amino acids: CASSLVRSAPETQYF.

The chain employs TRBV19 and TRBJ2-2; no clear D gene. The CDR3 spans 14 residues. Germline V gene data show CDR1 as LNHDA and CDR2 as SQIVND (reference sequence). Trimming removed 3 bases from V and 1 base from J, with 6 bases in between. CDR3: CASSIGGNTGELFF. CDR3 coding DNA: TGTGCCAGTAGTATCGGCGGGAACACCGGGGAGCTGTTTTTT.

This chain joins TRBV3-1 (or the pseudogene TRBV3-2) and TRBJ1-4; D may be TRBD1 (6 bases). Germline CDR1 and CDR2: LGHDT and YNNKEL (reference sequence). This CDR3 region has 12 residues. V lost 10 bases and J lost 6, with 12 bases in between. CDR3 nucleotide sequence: TGTGCCACCCTGGGGGCGGATGAAAAACTGTTTTTT. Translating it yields CATLGADEKLFF.

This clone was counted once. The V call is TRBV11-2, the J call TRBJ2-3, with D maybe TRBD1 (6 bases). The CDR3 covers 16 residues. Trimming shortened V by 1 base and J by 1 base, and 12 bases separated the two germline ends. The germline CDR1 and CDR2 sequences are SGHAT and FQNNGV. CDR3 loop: CASSLAGVGGTDTQYF. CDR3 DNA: TGTGCCAGCAGCTTAGCAGGGGTCGGCGGCACAGATACGCAGTATTTT.

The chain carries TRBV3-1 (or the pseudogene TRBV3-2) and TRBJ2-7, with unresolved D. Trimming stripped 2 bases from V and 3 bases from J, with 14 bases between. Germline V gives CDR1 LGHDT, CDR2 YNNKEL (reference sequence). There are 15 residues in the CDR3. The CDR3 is CASSQWVGHCYEQYF. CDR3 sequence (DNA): TGTGCCAGCAGCCAATGGGTGGGCCATTGCTACGAGCAGTACTTC.

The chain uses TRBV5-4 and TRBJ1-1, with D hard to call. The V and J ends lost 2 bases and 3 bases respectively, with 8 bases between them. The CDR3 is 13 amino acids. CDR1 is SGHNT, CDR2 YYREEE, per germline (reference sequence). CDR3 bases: TGTGCCAGCAGCTTATACGGGGACACTGAAGCTTTCTTT. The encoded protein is CASSLYGDTEAFF.

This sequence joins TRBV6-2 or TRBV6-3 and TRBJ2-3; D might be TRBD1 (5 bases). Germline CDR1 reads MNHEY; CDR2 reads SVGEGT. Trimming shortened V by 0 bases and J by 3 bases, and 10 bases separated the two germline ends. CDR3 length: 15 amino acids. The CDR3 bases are TGTGCCAGCAGTTACTCGGGCAGGGAAACAGATACGCAGTATTTT. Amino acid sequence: CASSYSGRETDTQYF.